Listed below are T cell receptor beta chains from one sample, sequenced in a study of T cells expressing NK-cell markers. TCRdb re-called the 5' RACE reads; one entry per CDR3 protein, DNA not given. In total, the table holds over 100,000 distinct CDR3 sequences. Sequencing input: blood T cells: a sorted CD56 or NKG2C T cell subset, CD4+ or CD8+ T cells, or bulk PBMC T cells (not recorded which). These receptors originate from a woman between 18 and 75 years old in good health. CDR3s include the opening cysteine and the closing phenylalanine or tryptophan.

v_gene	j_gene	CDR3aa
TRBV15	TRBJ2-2	CATSTGQGWNTGELFF
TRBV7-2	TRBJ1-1	CASSPPGTEAFF
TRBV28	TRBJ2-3	CASRPVPQGTSTDTQYF
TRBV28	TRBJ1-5	CASSFRGQYSNQPQHF
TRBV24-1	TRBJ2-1	CATSDSLGTNNEQFF
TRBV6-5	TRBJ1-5	CASRKGQGGYSNQPQHF
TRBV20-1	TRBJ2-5	CSARGTDQETQYF
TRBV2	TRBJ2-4	CASSEAVAVYTKNIQYF
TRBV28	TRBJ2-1	CASSLPGVSGGPNKTYNEQFF
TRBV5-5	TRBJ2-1	CASSLTRSYNEQFF
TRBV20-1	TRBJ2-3	CSARDRQGADTQYF
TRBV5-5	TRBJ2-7	CASSQTGSEQYF
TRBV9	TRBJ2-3	CASSVDGTTVDTQYF
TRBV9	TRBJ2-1	CASSGTGHEQFF
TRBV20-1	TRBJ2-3	CSARDTTSGTDTQYF
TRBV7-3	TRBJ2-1	CASSLTSSSYNEQFF
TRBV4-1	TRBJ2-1	CASSQPYRDQNYNEQFF